This T cell receptor (beta chain) is drawn from a study of cytomegalovirus exposure and HLA in healthy donors. Broader study findings: For most subjects, TCR beta sequences were reported to predict HLA-A and HLA-B alleles with accuracy.

The sample holds a few counts of this clone. Its cognate antigen is unknown. Unrecorded immune exposures were likely, despite nominal health at sampling. Germline loops: CDR1 MNHNY, CDR2 SVGAGI (reference sequence). This CDR3 region has 14 residues. With 2 bases removed from V and 2 bases from J, the gap between germline ends came to 10 bases. PCR involved 60 Vbeta and 13 Jbeta primers. Measured with immunoSEQ multiplex PCR; TCRdb has only the in-frame clones, and not every one. The sample shows more than 110,000 clones, 75% to 85% of them seen only once. The sequenced material came from PBMCs. This clonotype was sampled from a man in his fifties in good health and CMV-seronegative. J is TRBJ2-7 and V is TRBV6-6; D not resolved. This CDR3 is CASSYAADTYEQYF. The CDR3 nucleotides are TGTGCCAGCAGTTACGCGGCGGATACCTACGAGCAGTACTTC.